This TCR beta chain came from a study of shared clonotypes between healthy human individuals. Study background: Per donor, CD8 memory used one plate, CD8 naive used two, CD4 memory used three and CD4 naive used three.

Trimming stripped 1 base from V and 4 bases from J, with 11 bases between. The CDR3 runs to 15 residues. Germline loops: CDR1 KGHSH, CDR2 LQKENI. Sequencing used immunoSEQ multiplex PCR; TCRdb keeps in-frame clones, though not all of them. The repertoire holds roughly 1,600,000 clones, with approximately 98.5% as singletons. The origin of this receptor is a young man in good health. Specimen: naive CD4+ T cells sorted from blood. The sample's subset: CD45RA+ positively selected. V is TRBV18 and J is TRBJ2-1; D is uncertain. The CDR3 sequence: CASSPRRQEYNEQFF. The DNA of the CDR3 is TGTGCCAGCTCACCACGGCGCCAGGAGTACAATGAGCAGTTCTTC.